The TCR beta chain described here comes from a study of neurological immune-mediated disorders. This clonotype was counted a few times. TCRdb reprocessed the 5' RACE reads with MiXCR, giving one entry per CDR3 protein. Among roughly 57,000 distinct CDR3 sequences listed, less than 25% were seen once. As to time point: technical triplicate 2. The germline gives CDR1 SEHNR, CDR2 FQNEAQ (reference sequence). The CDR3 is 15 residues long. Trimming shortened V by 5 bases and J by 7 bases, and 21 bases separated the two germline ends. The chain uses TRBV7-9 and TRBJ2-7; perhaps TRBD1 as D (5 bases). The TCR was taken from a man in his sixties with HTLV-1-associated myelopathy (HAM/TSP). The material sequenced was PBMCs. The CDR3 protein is CASSAAGPGVTEQYF. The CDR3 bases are TGTGCCAGCAGCGCGGCAGGGCCAGGCGTGACGGAGCAGTACTTC.